One sample yielded the 20 T cell receptor beta chains listed below, sequenced in a study of patients and donors after allogeneic stem cell transplantation. Via MiXCR, TCRdb re-called the RT-PCR reads, giving one row per CDR3 protein. The sample yields more than 850,000 distinct CDR3 sequences, 18% seen once. Sequencing was performed on blood, either unsorted or a sorted T cell fraction (not recorded which). Every receptor here comes from a human donor who was either an allogeneic HSCT recipient or a stem cell or donor lymphocyte infusion donor (not recorded which). It is not recorded whose cells these are; they may come from a transplant donor.

The sample holds many counts of this clonotype. The rearrangement uses TRBV5-1 and TRBJ2-1; tentatively, D is TRBD2 (5 bases). The V end lost 5 bases, the J end lost 10 bases, and 10 bases lay between the germline ends. CDR3 length: 11 residues. Per the germline V gene, CDR1 is SGHRS and CDR2 is YFSETQ. CDR3 sequence reads: CASSYEREQFF. CDR3 in DNA: TGCGCCAGCAGTTACGAGCGGGAGCAGTTCTTC.

This sequence joins TRBV7-3 and TRBJ2-1; 10 nucleotides match TRBD2. The germline V gene has CDR1 SGHTA and CDR2 FQGTGA. Germline trimming cut 4 bases from V and 3 bases from J; bases unmatched to any gene: 9. There are 17 residues in the CDR3. Here the CDR3 DNA reads TGTGCCAGCAGCTCGGTCGAGGGACTAGCGAACTACAATGAGCAGTTCTTC. Its translation: CASSSVEGLANYNEQFF.

The chain combines TRBV19 with TRBJ2-2; weak D call: TRBD2 (6 bases). Germline CDR1 and CDR2: LNHDA and SQIVND (reference sequence). The CDR3 runs to 15 residues. V was cut by 2 bases and J by 2 bases, with 9 bases left in between. CDR3 amino acids: CASSIWRENTGELFF. The DNA for the CDR3 is TGTGCCAGTAGTATATGGCGGGAAAACACCGGGGAGCTGTTTTTT. Full variable domain (remainder filled in from reference TRBV19 and TRBJ2-2): DGGITQSPKYLFRKEGQNVTLSCEQNLNHDAMYWYRQDPGQGLRLIYYSQIVNDFQKGDIAEGYSVSREKKESFPLTVTSAQKNPTAFYLCASSIWRENTGELFFGEGSRLTVL.

A few counts support this clonotype. This chain links TRBV12-1 with TRBJ2-7; TRBD2, the table's D call, lacks a check against the DNA. TRBV12-1 is shown as a pseudogene. CDR3 size: 15 residues. This chain's CDR3 is CASSSGGLAGYPPYF. The DNA for the CDR3 is TGTGCCAGCAGCTCTGGGGGACTAGCGGGGTACCCTCCGTACTTC.

This clonotype has a handful of counts. The chain is built from TRBV24-1 and TRBJ2-3; TRBD2 matches at 11 bases. V lost 3 bases and J lost 0; bases outside the gene matches: 7. Per germline, CDR1 KGHDR and CDR2 SFDVKD. CDR3 length: 18 residues. The CDR3 coding sequence is TGTGCCACCAGTGATCCCGCCGGGACTAGCGGTAGCACAGATACGCAGTATTTT. Encoded protein: CATSDPAGTSGSTDTQYF.

Only a few counts were recorded for this clonotype. This sequence joins TRBV19 and TRBJ2-5; 11 positions match TRBD1. CDR3 size: 17 residues. V was pared by 2 bases and J by 5 bases, with 10 bases of the junction left unmatched. Germline CDR1 reads LNHDA; CDR2 reads SQIVND (reference sequence). The CDR3 DNA sequence: TGTGCCAGTAGTATAAGAGGACAGGGGGCCTTTGGGGAGACCCAGTACTTC. Residues: CASSIRGQGAFGETQYF.

This clonotype was seen more than once but under ten times. The gene calls are TRBV7-9 and TRBJ2-5; a possible D gene is TRBD2 (6 bases). CDR3 length: 15 amino acids. The germline V and J ends were trimmed by 1 base and 1 base, with 10 bases remaining between them. Germline V CDR1 and CDR2: SEHNR, FQNEAQ (reference sequence). CDR3 amino acids: CASSLGGDFQETQYF. The CDR3 DNA reads TGTGCCAGCAGCTTAGGAGGGGACTTCCAAGAGACCCAGTACTTC.

In its sample, this clonotype was seen once. V usage is TRBV18 and J usage is TRBJ1-2, with unresolved D. Trimming pared 3 bases from V and 4 bases from J, leaving 15 bases between. The CDR3 sequence is 15 residues long. Germline CDR1 and CDR2: KGHSH and LQKENI. CDR3 loop: CASSPFTRTIYGYTF. The CDR3 DNA reads as TGTGCCAGCTCACCGTTCACCAGGACGATCTATGGCTACACCTTC.

This clonotype appeared a few times. This sequence joins TRBV12-3 or TRBV12-4 and TRBJ1-1; D might be TRBD1 (5 bases). Trimming shortened V by 1 base and J by 5 bases, and 14 bases separated the two germline ends. The CDR3 loop spans 15 amino acids. CDR3 sequence reads: CASSLGRGVWTEAFF. CDR3 bases: TGTGCCAGCAGTTTAGGAAGGGGTGTGTGGACTGAAGCTTTCTTT.

This clonotype has a handful of counts. J is TRBJ1-4 and V is TRBV9; unclear D gene. CDR1 is SGDLS and CDR2 is YYNGEE in the germline V gene. The CDR3 runs to 16 residues. V dropped 0 bases and J dropped 7 bases, with 16 bases sitting between them. CDR3 region: CASSVDPSLTAEKLFF. CDR3 coding DNA: TGTGCCAGCAGCGTAGATCCCTCCCTAACCGCTGAAAAACTGTTTTTT. Full variable domain (outside the CDR3, taken from reference TRBV9 and TRBJ1-4): DSGVTQTPKHLITATGQRVTLRCSPRSGDLSVYWYQQSLDQGLQFLIQYYNGEERAKGNILERFSAQQFPDLHSELNLSSLELGDSALYFCASSVDPSLTAEKLFFGSGTQLSVL.

This clonotype was found a few times. The CDR3 reads CASSLVGVLAGELETQYF. The CDR3 nucleotides are TGTGCCAGCAGCTTAGTAGGGGTACTAGCGGGAGAGTTAGAGACCCAGTACTTC. This sequence joins TRBV11-2 and TRBJ2-5; 11 nucleotides match TRBD2. The CDR3 has 18 amino acids. J lost 4 bases, V lost 1 base, and 11 bases had no gene match. CDR1 and CDR2 (germline): SGHAT, FQNNGV.

This clonotype was seen only a few times. The genes are TRBV20-1 and TRBJ2-1, with 7 bases fitting TRBD1. The V gene end was trimmed by 6 bases and the J gene end by 7 bases; junction bases not matched to a gene: 12. The CDR3 totals 14 residues. Per germline, CDR1 DFQATT and CDR2 SNEGSKA (reference sequence). This CDR3 reads CSAWDSQRLNEQFF. DNA of the CDR3: TGCAGTGCCTGGGACAGTCAAAGACTTAATGAGCAGTTCTTC.

This clonotype was seen more than once but under ten times. The chain links TRBV6-5 to TRBJ2-2, with D perhaps given as TRBD1 or TRBD2 (6 bases each). Trimming stripped 3 bases from V and 4 bases from J, with 18 bases between. The CDR3 sequence is 17 residues long. The germline CDR1 and CDR2 sequences are MNHEY and SVGAGI. CDR3 coding DNA: TGTGCCAGCAGTTATGGGGATATGGGGGGCAGCACCGGGGAGCTGTTTTTT. It codes for CASSYGDMGGSTGELFF.

This clonotype was detected ten times or more. The junction does not match germline at one end; this may be a read error. This chain connects TRBV5-1 to TRBJ1-2; D gene unclear. CDR1 is SGHRS and CDR2 is YFSETQ in the germline V gene. The CDR3 length is 12 residues. For the CDR3, the DNA is TGTGCCAGCAGCTTAGAAGGCTATGGCTACACCTTC. It encodes CASSLEGYGYTF.

This CDR3 reads CASSMDGSSYNEQFF. CDR3 DNA: TGTGCCAGCAGCATGGACGGAAGCTCCTACAATGAGCAGTTCTTC. The V and J genes are TRBV9 and TRBJ2-1; D is uncertain. Germline values: CDR1 SGDLS, CDR2 YYNGEE. The V gene lost 4 bases and the J gene lost 0 bases, with 11 bases spanning the gap. This CDR3 comprises 15 residues.

This clonotype turned up a few times. The V and J genes are TRBV5-1 and TRBJ1-2, with D possibly being TRBD1 (5 bases). Germline values: CDR1 SGHRS, CDR2 YFSETQ. The CDR3 spans 15 residues. Trimming stripped 0 bases from V and 3 bases from J, with 12 bases between. The CDR3 region is CASSLESPGDYGYTF. CDR3 in DNA: TGCGCCAGCAGCTTGGAATCCCCGGGGGACTATGGCTACACCTTC.

This clonotype was seen a handful of times. The CDR3, as DNA: TGTGCCTGGAGCTCCGGGTTCAGCTCCTACAATGAGCAGTTCTTC. Translating it yields CAWSSGFSSYNEQFF. This chain connects TRBV30 to TRBJ2-1; D is undetermined. The germline V gene has CDR1 GTSNPN and CDR2 SVGIG (reference sequence). The CDR3 is 15 residues long. The V end was cut by 3 bases, the J end by 0 bases, with 12 bases between.

This clonotype was counted a few times. The chain carries TRBV11-2 and TRBJ1-6; 10 bases are shared with TRBD1. The trim removed 6 bases at V and 6 bases at J, leaving 2 bases unmatched. Germline CDR1 reads SGHAT; CDR2 reads FQNNGV. The CDR3 is made up of 14 amino acids. The CDR3, as DNA: TGTGCCAGCAGGGGACAGGGGCCTAATTCACCCCTCCACTTT. This translates into CASRGQGPNSPLHF.

The rearrangement uses TRBV7-3 and TRBJ1-2; 8 bases align to TRBD1. The CDR3 has 15 amino acids. Germline V gene lookup returns CDR1 SGHTA and CDR2 FQGTGA. Trimming removed 4 bases from V and 4 bases from J; junction bases left unmatched: 8. DNA of the CDR3: TGTGCCAGCAGCTCCCCCGGGACAGGTTTCTATGGCTACACCTTC. As protein: CASSSPGTGFYGYTF. Combining the CDR3 with reference TRBV7-3 and TRBJ1-2 gives the whole variable domain GAGVSQTPSNKVTEKGKYVELRCDPISGHTALYWYRQSLGQGPEFLIYFQGTGAADDSGLPNDRFFAVRPEGSVSTLKIQRTERGDSAVYLCASSSPGTGFYGYTFGSGTRLTVV.

There are a few counts of this clonotype. The rearrangement uses TRBV29-1 and TRBJ1-1, with 8 bases that match TRBD1. The V segment lost 6 bases and the J segment 4 bases; nucleotides outside the gene matches: 7. The CDR3 spans 13 residues. CDR1 and CDR2 (germline): SQVTM, ANQGSEA. The DNA for the CDR3 is TGCAGCGTGAGCAGGGGGCTCGGCACTGAAGCTTTCTTT. Amino acid sequence: CSVSRGLGTEAFF.